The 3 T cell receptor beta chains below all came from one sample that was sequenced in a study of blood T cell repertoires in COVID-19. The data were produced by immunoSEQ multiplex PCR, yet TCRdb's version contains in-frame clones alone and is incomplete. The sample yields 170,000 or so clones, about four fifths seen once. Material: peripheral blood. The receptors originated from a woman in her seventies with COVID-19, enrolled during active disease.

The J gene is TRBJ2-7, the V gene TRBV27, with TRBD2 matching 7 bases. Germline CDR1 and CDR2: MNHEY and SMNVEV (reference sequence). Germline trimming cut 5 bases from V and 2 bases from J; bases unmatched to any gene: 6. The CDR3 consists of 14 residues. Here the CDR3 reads CASSLLGGTYEQYF. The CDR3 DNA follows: TGTGCCAGCAGTCTGTTGGGAGGGACCTACGAGCAGTACTTC.

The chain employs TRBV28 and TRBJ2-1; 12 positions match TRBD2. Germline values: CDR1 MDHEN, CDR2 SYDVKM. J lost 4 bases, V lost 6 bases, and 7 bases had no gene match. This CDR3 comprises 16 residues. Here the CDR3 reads CASRSGGLAGYNEQFF. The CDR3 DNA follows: TGTGCCAGCAGGAGCGGGGGACTAGCGGGTTACAATGAGCAGTTCTTC.

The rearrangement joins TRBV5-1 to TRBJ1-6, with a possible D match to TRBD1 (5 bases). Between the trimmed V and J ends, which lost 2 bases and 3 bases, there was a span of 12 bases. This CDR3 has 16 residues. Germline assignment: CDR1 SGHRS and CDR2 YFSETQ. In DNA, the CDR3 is TGCGCCAGCAGCTTATCAGGGCCCCTCTATAATTCACCCCTCCACTTT. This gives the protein CASSLSGPLYNSPLHF.